This T cell receptor beta chain came from a study of radiotherapy plus CTLA-4 blockade in lung cancer. Study at large: Disease control was present in 30% to 40% of patients, and objective responses in under 20%. Study-level findings and limits: Early blood T cell clone dynamics, with interferon-beta, were reported to best predict response. In blood, after radiotherapy plus ipilimumab, tumor-derived TCR clones expanded.

Lung cancer patients with chemo-refractory metastatic non-small-cell disease were given focal radiation plus CTLA-4 blockade with ipilimumab. With regard to this clone: Its antigen remains unknown.

The V gene lost 3 bases and the J gene lost 6 bases, with 14 bases spanning the gap. The germline gives CDR1 MNHEY, CDR2 SMNVEV (reference sequence). The CDR3 runs to 14 residues. Method: immunoSEQ multiplex PCR; TCRdb's copy keeps in-frame clones and lacks some. The data contain about 88,000 clones, approximately 75% of them singletons. Sequenced material: peripheral blood, taken from a patient treated with radiotherapy plus ipilimumab. The TCR was taken from a human donor with non-small cell lung cancer that progressed on radiotherapy plus ipilimumab. V gene TRBV27 combines with J gene TRBJ1-2; D is possibly TRBD1 (6 bases). DNA for the CDR3: TGTGCCAGCAGTTTCCTTCACAGGGAGGATGGCTACACCTTC. It is translated as CASSFLHREDGYTF.